This TCR beta chain was profiled in a study of shared clonotypes between healthy human individuals. Study results and limitations: Sampling used blood alone; tissue repertoires probably differ.

This CDR3 has 13 amino acids. Germline CDR1 is LNHDA and CDR2 is SQIVND (reference sequence). V was shortened by 8 bases and J by 2 bases, with 10 bases between the two germline ends. The naive CD8 subset, CD45RO-negative cells positively selected for CCR7, excluded terminally differentiated effector memory CD45RA+ cells. Those who donated were healthy HIV-negative adults, with no recent acute infections or vaccinations reported. On this clone itself: Antigen specificity is unknown.

The assay was immunoSEQ multiplex PCR, and TCRdb's table has in-frame clones only and misses some. The table shows millions of clones, with just under 95% occurring only once. This sequence was found in a man aged 18 to 30 in good health. Input material: naive CD8+ T cells sorted from blood. The chain carries TRBV19 and TRBJ2-1; a weak D match, TRBD2 (5 bases). The CDR3 protein is CASESGPYNEQFF. Written as DNA, the CDR3 is TGTGCCAGTGAGAGCGGACCCTACAATGAGCAGTTCTTC. Looking up the rest from reference TRBV19 and TRBJ2-1 gives the full variable domain: DGGITQSPKYLFRKEGQNVTLSCEQNLNHDAMYWYRQDPGQGLRLIYYSQIVNDFQKGDIAEGYSVSREKKESFPLTVTSAQKNPTAFYLCASESGPYNEQFFGPGTRLTVL.